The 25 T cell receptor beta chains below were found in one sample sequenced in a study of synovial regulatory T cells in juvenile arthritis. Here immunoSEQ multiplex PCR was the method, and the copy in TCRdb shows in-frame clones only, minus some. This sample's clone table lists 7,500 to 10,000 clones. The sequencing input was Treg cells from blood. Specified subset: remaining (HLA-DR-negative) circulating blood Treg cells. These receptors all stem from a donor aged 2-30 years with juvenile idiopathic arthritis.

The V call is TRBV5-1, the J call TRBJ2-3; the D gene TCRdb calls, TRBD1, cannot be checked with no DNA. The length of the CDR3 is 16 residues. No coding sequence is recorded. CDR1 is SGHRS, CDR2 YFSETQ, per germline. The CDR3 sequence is CASSLVRDNLGDTQYF. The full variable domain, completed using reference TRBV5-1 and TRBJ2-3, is KAGVTQTPRYLIKTRGQQVTLSCSPISGHRSVSWYQQTPGQGLQFLFEYFSETQRNKGNFPGRFSGRQFSNSRSEMNVSTLELGDSALYLCASSLVRDNLGDTQYFGPGTRLTVL.

CDR3 amino acids: CASSAPYLSHEKLFF. The chain couples TRBV6-1 to TRBJ1-4. The V gene's germline CDR1 is MNHNS and CDR2 SASEGT. This CDR3 spans 15 amino acids. Only the protein sequence is given.

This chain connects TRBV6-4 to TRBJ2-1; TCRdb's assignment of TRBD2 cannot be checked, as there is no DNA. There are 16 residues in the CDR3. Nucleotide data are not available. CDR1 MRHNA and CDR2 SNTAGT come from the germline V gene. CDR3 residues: CASSDSTAGRVLEQFF.

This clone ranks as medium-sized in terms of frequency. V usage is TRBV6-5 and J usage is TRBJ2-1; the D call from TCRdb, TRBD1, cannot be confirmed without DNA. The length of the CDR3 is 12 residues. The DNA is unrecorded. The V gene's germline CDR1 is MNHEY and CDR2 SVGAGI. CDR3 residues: CASTDRHNEQFF.

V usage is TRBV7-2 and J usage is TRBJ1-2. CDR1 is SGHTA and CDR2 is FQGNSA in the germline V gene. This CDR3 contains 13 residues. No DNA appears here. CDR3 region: CASSLTDHRGYTF.

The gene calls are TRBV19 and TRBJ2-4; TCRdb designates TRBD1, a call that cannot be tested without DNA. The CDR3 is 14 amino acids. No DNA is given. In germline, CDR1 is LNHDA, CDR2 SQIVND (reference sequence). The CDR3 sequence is CASSKTQNLNIQYF.

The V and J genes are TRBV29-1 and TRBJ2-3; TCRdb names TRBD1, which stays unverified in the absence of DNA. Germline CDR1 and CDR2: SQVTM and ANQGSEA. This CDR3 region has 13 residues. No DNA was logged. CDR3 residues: CSVVRGRADTQYF.

CDR3 residues: CASSSSVGRAREYSTQYF. The chain links TRBV19 to TRBJ2-5. The V gene's germline CDR1 is LNHDA and CDR2 SQIVND (reference sequence). The CDR3 runs to 18 residues. Only the protein sequence is given.

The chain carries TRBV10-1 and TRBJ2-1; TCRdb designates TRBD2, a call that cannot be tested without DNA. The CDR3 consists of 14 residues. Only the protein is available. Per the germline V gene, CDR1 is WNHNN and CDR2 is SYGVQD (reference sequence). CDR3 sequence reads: CASSDLAGGHEQFF.

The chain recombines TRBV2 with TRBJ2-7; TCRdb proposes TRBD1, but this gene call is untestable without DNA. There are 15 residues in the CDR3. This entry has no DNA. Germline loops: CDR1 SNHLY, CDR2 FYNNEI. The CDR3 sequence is CASSLRTKQAHEQYF.

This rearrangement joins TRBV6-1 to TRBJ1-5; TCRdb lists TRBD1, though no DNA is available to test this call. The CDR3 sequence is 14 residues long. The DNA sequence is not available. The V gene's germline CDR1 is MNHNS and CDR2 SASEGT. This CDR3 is CASSDRDSNQPQHF.

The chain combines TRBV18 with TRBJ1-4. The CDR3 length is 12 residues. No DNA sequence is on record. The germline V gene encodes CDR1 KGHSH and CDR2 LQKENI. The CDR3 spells CASSPLNEKLFF.

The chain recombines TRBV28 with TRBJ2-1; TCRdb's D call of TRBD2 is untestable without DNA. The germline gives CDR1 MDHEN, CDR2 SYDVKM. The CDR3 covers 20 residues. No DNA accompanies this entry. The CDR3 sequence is CASSLLTASGRLGPYNEQFF.

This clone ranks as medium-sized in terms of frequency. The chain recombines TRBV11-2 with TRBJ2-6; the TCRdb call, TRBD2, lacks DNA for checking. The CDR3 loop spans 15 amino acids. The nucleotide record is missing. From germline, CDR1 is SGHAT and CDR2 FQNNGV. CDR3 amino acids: CASSRGPSGANVLTF.

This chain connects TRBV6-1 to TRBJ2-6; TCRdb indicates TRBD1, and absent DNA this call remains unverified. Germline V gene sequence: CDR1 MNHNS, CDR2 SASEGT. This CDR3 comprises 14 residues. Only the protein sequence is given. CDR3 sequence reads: CATRSQTGANVLTF.

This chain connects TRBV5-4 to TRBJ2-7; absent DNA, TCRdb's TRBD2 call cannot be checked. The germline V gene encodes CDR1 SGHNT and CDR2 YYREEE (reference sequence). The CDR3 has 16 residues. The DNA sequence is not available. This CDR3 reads CASSPGQAGAVDEQYF.

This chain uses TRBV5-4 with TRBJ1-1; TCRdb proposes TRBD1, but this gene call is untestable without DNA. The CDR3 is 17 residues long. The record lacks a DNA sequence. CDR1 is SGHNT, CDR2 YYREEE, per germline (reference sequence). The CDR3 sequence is CASSLLLGTGVNTEAFF.

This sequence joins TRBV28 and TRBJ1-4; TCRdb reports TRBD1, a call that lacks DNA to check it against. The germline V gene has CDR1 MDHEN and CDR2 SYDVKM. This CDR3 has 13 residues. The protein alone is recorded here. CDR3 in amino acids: CASGDRGPEKLFF.

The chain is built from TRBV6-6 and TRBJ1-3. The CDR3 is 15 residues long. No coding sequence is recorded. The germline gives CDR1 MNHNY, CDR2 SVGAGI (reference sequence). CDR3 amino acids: CASSYSSGSGNTIYF.

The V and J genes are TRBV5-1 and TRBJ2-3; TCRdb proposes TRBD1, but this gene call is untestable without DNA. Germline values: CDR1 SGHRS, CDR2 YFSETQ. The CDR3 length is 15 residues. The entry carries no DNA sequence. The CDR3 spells CASGKPGQGADTQYF.

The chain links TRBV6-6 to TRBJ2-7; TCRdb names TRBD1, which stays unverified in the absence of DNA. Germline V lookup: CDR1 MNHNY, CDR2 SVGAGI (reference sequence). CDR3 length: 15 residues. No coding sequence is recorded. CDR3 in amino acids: CASSYGTGGSYEQYF.

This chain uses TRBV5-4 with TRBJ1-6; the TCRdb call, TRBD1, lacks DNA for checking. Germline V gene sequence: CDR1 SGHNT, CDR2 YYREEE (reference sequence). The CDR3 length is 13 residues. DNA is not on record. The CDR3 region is CASSRDSGSPLHF.

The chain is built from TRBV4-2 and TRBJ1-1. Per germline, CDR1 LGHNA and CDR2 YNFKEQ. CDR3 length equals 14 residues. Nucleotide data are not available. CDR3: CASSQVPAFTEAFF.

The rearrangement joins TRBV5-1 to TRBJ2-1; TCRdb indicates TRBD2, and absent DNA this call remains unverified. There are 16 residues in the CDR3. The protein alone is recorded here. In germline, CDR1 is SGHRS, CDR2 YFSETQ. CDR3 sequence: CASSTGLPSSYNEQFF.

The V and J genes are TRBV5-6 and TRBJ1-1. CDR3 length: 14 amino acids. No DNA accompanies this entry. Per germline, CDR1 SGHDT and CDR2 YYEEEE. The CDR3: CASSLRDAAPRAFF.